These 26 T cell receptor beta chains came from one sample sequenced in a study of cytomegalovirus exposure and HLA in healthy donors. Produced via immunoSEQ multiplex PCR; TCRdb's table is partial and in-frame only. The sample lists 130,000 or so clones; more than 75% were seen once. Sequenced sample: PBMCs. The receptors were sampled from a woman aged 25 to 45 in good health and CMV-seronegative.

The rearrangement joins TRBV19 to TRBJ2-5; D is undetermined. Germline V gene lookup returns CDR1 LNHDA and CDR2 SQIVND (reference sequence). CDR3 length: 12 residues. Deletions cut 5 bases from V and 0 bases from J, with 4 bases between. The CDR3 DNA reads TGTGCCAGTAGTCCTAACCAAGAGACCCAGTACTTC. Translated: CASSPNQETQYF.

The V call is TRBV6-6, the J call TRBJ2-1; TRBD2 matches at 10 bases. Trimming at V came to 2 bases and at J to 2 bases, leaving 3 bases not matched to a gene. In germline, CDR1 is MNHNY, CDR2 SVGAGI (reference sequence). The CDR3 sequence is 16 residues long. CDR3 sequence (DNA): TGTGCCAGCAGTTACCTTAGCGGGGGGCCCTACAATGAGCAGTTCTTC. This encodes CASSYLSGGPYNEQFF.

The chain joins TRBV27 to TRBJ1-2; D not resolved. Trimming shortened V by 6 bases and J by 4 bases, and 15 bases separated the two germline ends. Germline-derived CDR1 and CDR2 are MNHEY and SMNVEV (reference sequence). This CDR3 is built from 14 residues. CDR3 DNA sequence: TGTGCCAGCAGCCATGGGCGACCGTTCTATGGCTACACCTTC. Amino acid sequence: CASSHGRPFYGYTF.

The rearrangement links TRBV4-3 to TRBJ2-3, with a possible D match to TRBD1 (6 bases). The CDR3 is 16 amino acids. Germline V gene lookup returns CDR1 LGHNA and CDR2 YSLEER. With 2 bases removed from V and 6 bases from J, the gap between germline ends came to 18 bases. This CDR3 reads CASSQLYRESGDTQYF. The CDR3 coding sequence is TGCGCCAGCAGCCAACTATACAGGGAATCTGGGGATACGCAGTATTTT.

The chain employs TRBV5-1 and TRBJ2-6; 7 bases line up with TRBD1. The CDR3 extends over 16 amino acids. V gave up 6 bases and J gave up 3 bases; unmatched junction bases: 9. Germline CDR1 and CDR2: SGHRS and YFSETQ. In nucleotides, the CDR3 is TGCGCCAGCACTACAGGGGTAACAATTGGGGCCAACGTCCTGACTTTC. This translates into CASTTGVTIGANVLTF.

V gene TRBV11-3 combines with J gene TRBJ2-2; 9 bases agree with TRBD2. The trim removed 5 bases at V and 4 bases at J, leaving 11 bases unmatched. Germline CDR1 and CDR2: SGHNT and YENEEA. CDR3 length: 17 residues. The CDR3 protein is CASSPGMTSGLTGELFF. The DNA of the CDR3 is TGTGCCAGCAGCCCCGGAATGACTAGCGGTCTCACCGGGGAGCTGTTTTTT. The variable domain in full, with the rest retrieved from reference TRBV11-3 and TRBJ2-2, is EAGVVQSPRYKIIEKKQPVAFWCNPISGHNTLYWYLQNLGQGPELLIRYENEEAVDDSQLPKDRFSAERLKGVDSTLKIQPAELGDSAVYLCASSPGMTSGLTGELFFGEGSRLTVL.

The chain has TRBV6-1 and TRBJ2-1; 9 bases line up with TRBD2. Trimming removed 2 bases from V and 14 bases from J; junction bases left unmatched: 16. Germline lookup yields CDR1 MNHNS and CDR2 SASEGT. The CDR3 contains 16 residues. CDR3 in DNA: TGTGCCAGCAGTGAAACCTCTGGCGGGGGGGCAGGTCAGAAGTTCTTC. Its translation: CASSETSGGGAGQKFF.

This clone appeared once. The chain joins TRBV5-1 to TRBJ2-3; 8 bases are shared with TRBD2. The CDR3 length is 15 residues. Germline CDR1 is SGHRS and CDR2 is YFSETQ. V gave up 1 base and J gave up 3 bases; unmatched junction bases: 4. The CDR3 is CASSLLSGATDTQYF. CDR3 nucleotide sequence: TGCGCCAGCAGCTTGCTTAGCGGGGCGACAGATACGCAGTATTTT.

In this sample, this clone turned up a few times. At the DNA level, this CDR3 is encoded by other sequences in the same sample as well. The chain carries TRBV7-9 and TRBJ2-3; the match to TRBD2 covers 8 bases. The CDR3 runs 15 residues. Trimming cost V 0 bases and J 3 bases; bases outside gene matches: 2. From germline, CDR1 is SEHNR and CDR2 FQNEAQ (reference sequence). CDR3 nucleotides: TGTGCCAGCAGCTTAGCCAGCGGGGGAACAGATACGCAGTATTTT. Translated, it gives CASSLASGGTDTQYF. Complete variable domain (other parts from reference TRBV7-9 and TRBJ2-3): DTGVSQNPRHKITKRGQNVTFRCDPISEHNRLYWYRQTLGQGPEFLTYFQNEAQLEKSRLLSDRFSAERPKGSFSTLEIQRTEQGDSAMYLCASSLASGGTDTQYFGPGTRLTVL.

This chain connects TRBV25-1 to TRBJ2-7; D is undetermined. CDR1 and CDR2 (germline): MGHDK, SYGVNS. Trimming took 0 bases from V and 6 from J, leaving 9 bases between them. This CDR3 has 13 residues. CDR3 nucleotides: TGTGCCAGCAGTGAATATCGGTTCGGCGAGCAGTACTTC. This encodes CASSEYRFGEQYF.

This clone was picked up one time. This chain uses TRBV6-5 with TRBJ1-2, with D perhaps TRBD1 (5 bases). The ends were cut back, 8 bases at V and 5 bases at J, with 18 bases in the middle. Germline assignment: CDR1 MNHEY and CDR2 SVGAGI. There are 14 residues in the CDR3. The CDR3 reads CASSEQGTWYGYTF. DNA of the CDR3: TGTGCCAGCTCCGAGCAGGGAACATGGTATGGCTACACCTTC.

The genes are TRBV5-6 and TRBJ2-7, with 7 bases matching TRBD1. The CDR3 is made up of 14 amino acids. Unmatched junction bases numbered 5, after V lost 5 bases and J lost 0 bases. Germline V gene sequence: CDR1 SGHDT, CDR2 YYEEEE. CDR3 sequence: CASRAGTDSYEQYF. Written as DNA, the CDR3 is TGTGCCAGCAGGGCCGGGACAGACTCCTACGAGCAGTACTTC.

The chain recombines TRBV5-4 with TRBJ2-7; maybe TRBD1 (6 bases). CDR1 and CDR2 (germline): SGHNT, YYREEE (reference sequence). Between the trimmed V and J ends, which lost 0 bases and 3 bases, there was a span of 13 bases. CDR3 length equals 15 residues. CDR3 DNA: TGTGCCAGCAGCTTGGGTGGTGCAGGGGTCTACGAGCAGTACTTC. Translating it yields CASSLGGAGVYEQYF. The whole variable domain, remainder taken from reference TRBV5-4 and TRBJ2-7, is ETGVTQSPTHLIKTRGQQVTLRCSSQSGHNTVSWYQQALGQGPQFIFQYYREEENGRGNFPPRFSGLQFPNYSSELNVNALELDDSALYLCASSLGGAGVYEQYFGPGTRLTVT.

The rearrangement joins TRBV19 to TRBJ1-4; D is perhaps TRBD1 (5 bases). Germline loops: CDR1 LNHDA, CDR2 SQIVND (reference sequence). V gave up 9 bases and J gave up 7 bases, with 15 bases separating them. The CDR3 extends over 13 amino acids. This CDR3 is CASLGVGPEKLFF. In DNA form, the CDR3 reads TGTGCCAGCCTAGGGGTGGGTCCTGAAAAACTGTTTTTT.

The CDR3 nucleotides read TGTGCCAGCAGTAAGCTAGCGGGACCCACAGATACGCAGTATTTT. This encodes CASSKLAGPTDTQYF. This chain links TRBV7-2 with TRBJ2-3, with TRBD2 matching over 9 bases. After removal of 6 bases from V and 2 bases from J, the junction contained 6 bases not matched to a gene. Germline CDR1 reads SGHTA; CDR2 reads FQGNSA. This CDR3 is built from 15 residues.

There are a few counts of this clone. This chain connects TRBV5-1 to TRBJ2-7; possible D gene TRBD1, 5 bases. V was cut by 5 bases and J by 0 bases, with 15 bases left in between. The V gene's germline CDR1 is SGHRS and CDR2 YFSETQ. This CDR3 has 15 amino acids. DNA of the CDR3: TGCGCCAGCAGACTCACCAGGGAAAGCTCCTACGAGCAGTACTTC. It translates to CASRLTRESSYEQYF.

J is TRBJ1-5 and V is TRBV19, with D hard to call. Germline V gene lookup returns CDR1 LNHDA and CDR2 SQIVND (reference sequence). There are 17 residues in the CDR3. The CDR3 DNA follows: TGTGCGAGCAGGAGGGCCCGAGGAGACACTTACGATCAGCCCCAGCATTTT. Encoded protein: CASRRARGDTYDQPQHF.

This clone showed up just a few times. The gene calls are TRBV19 and TRBJ2-2, with D possibly being TRBD2 (5 bases). V shed 3 bases and J shed 5 bases, with 10 bases lying between them. This CDR3 comprises 14 residues. Germline V gene sequence: CDR1 LNHDA, CDR2 SQIVND (reference sequence). The CDR3 here is CASSISRRTGELFF. The CDR3 region has the DNA TGTGCCAGTAGTATCTCTAGGAGGACCGGGGAGCTGTTTTTT. Looking up the rest from reference TRBV19 and TRBJ2-2 gives the full variable domain: DGGITQSPKYLFRKEGQNVTLSCEQNLNHDAMYWYRQDPGQGLRLIYYSQIVNDFQKGDIAEGYSVSREKKESFPLTVTSAQKNPTAFYLCASSISRRTGELFFGEGSRLTVL.

The chain combines TRBV5-1 with TRBJ2-1, with TRBD2 matching 7 bases. Losses at the gene ends were 1 base for V and 0 bases for J; bases not matched to a gene: 1. The CDR3 loop spans 15 amino acids. CDR1 and CDR2 from the germline V gene are SGHRS and YFSETQ. As DNA, the CDR3 is TGCGCCAGCAGCTTGTGGGACTACTCCTACAATGAGCAGTTCTTC. It translates to CASSLWDYSYNEQFF.

The chain links TRBV6-6 to TRBJ2-7, with 10 bases identical to TRBD1. With V trimmed by 4 bases and J by 3 bases, 6 bases remained unmatched. Looked up from germline, CDR1 is MNHNY and CDR2 is SVGAGI (reference sequence). The CDR3 is 15 amino acids. CDR3 loop: CASSSAGQGRYEQYF. In DNA, the CDR3 is TGTGCCAGCAGTTCCGCGGGACAGGGGCGCTACGAGCAGTACTTC.

The V and J genes are TRBV5-1 and TRBJ2-5, with TRBD2 matching 7 bases. The CDR3 runs 16 residues. V trimming: 3 bases; J trimming: 3 bases; junction bases outside the gene matches: 11. Germline V gene lookup returns CDR1 SGHRS and CDR2 YFSETQ. CDR3 sequence reads: CASSSIVGEGEETQYF. As DNA, the CDR3 is TGCGCCAGCAGCTCAATAGTGGGGGAGGGCGAAGAGACCCAGTACTTC.

V and J are TRBV7-9 and TRBJ1-4; possible D gene TRBD1, 5 bases. This CDR3 has 18 residues. Germline V gene sequence: CDR1 SEHNR, CDR2 FQNEAQ (reference sequence). Trimming took off 2 bases at V and 5 bases at J, with 21 bases between the two ends. The CDR3 here is CASSLTAGFAAMNEKLFF. The CDR3 DNA follows: TGTGCCAGCAGCTTAACAGCAGGGTTTGCGGCTATGAATGAAAAACTGTTTTTT.

The chain carries TRBV11-3 and TRBJ2-2, with TRBD2 matching over 7 bases. J lost 4 bases, V lost 0 bases, and 5 bases had no gene match. CDR1 and CDR2 (germline): SGHNT, YENEEA. This CDR3 has 16 amino acids. The CDR3 bases are TGTGCCAGCAGCTTAGAGGCAGGGAGGGGCACCGGGGAGCTGTTTTTT. It codes for CASSLEAGRGTGELFF.

This chain joins TRBV5-1 and TRBJ2-7; maybe TRBD2 (6 bases). The V gene lost 4 bases and the J gene lost 0 bases, with 14 bases spanning the gap. The CDR3 has 15 residues. Germline values: CDR1 SGHRS, CDR2 YFSETQ. CDR3 residues: CASSLPGLSSYEQYF. DNA of the CDR3: TGCGCCAGCAGCCTGCCGGGACTGAGCTCCTACGAGCAGTACTTC.

This clone is medium-sized by share. The chain joins TRBV6-1 to TRBJ1-6, with 8 bases that match TRBD1. The V segment lost 3 bases and the J segment 6 bases; nucleotides outside the gene matches: 7. The CDR3 contains 16 residues. CDR1 MNHNS and CDR2 SASEGT come from the germline V gene. CDR3: CASSDLIGQGNSPLHF. As DNA, the CDR3 is TGTGCCAGCAGTGATCTGATAGGACAGGGTAATTCACCCCTCCACTTT.

The J gene is TRBJ2-7, the V gene TRBV5-4, with D possibly matching TRBD1 (5 bases). This CDR3 contains 16 residues. In germline, CDR1 is SGHNT, CDR2 YYREEE (reference sequence). Trimming shortened V by 1 base and J by 4 bases, and 18 bases separated the two germline ends. The CDR3 spells CASSLPRAGLGYEQYF. CDR3 DNA: TGTGCCAGCAGCTTGCCCAGGGCCGGCTTGGGGTACGAGCAGTACTTC.